This TCR beta chain was found in a study of T cell changes during pregnancy in multiple sclerosis. Germline values: CDR1 SGHTA, CDR2 FQGNSA. The V end was cut by 5 bases, the J end by 7 bases, with 17 bases between. CDR3 size: 14 residues. TCRdb's table, derived via immunoSEQ multiplex PCR, lists solely in-frame clones and lacks some. The table records 15,000 to 20,000 clones, over 75% of them present only once. The chain employs TRBV7-2 and TRBJ2-5, with D possibly being TRBD2 (6 bases). This specimen was CD8+ T cells from peripheral blood mononuclear cells, taken after pregnancy. The source is a female donor in good health, enrolled as a control in a pregnancy study. The CDR3 bases are TGTGCCAGCAGCCCACCCGGGGGTCCTCCGACCCAGTACTTC. It specifies CASSPPGGPPTQYF.